Shown below are 28 T cell receptor beta chains from a single sample sequenced in a study of sequential checkpoint blockade in melanoma. Regarding treatment: randomized to nivolumab then ipilimumab (arm A) or the reverse (arm B). Sequencing used immunoSEQ multiplex PCR; TCRdb keeps in-frame clones, though not all of them. This table holds approximately 37,000 clones, 30% to 40% found once. Sequences were derived from tumor tissue (inferred from file names), sampled from a patient given nivolumab and ipilimumab in sequence. The source is a human donor with melanoma.

The chain carries TRBV11-3 and TRBJ1-1; a possible D gene is TRBD1 (5 bases). Trimming removed 3 bases at V and 4 bases at J, with 15 bases between. This CDR3 region has 15 residues. The germline gives CDR1 SGHNT, CDR2 YENEEA. CDR3 bases: TGTGCCAGCAGCTTCCAAGCGGGGGGGGTCACTGAAGCTTTCTTT. Translated, it gives CASSFQAGGVTEAFF.

The chain recombines TRBV23-1 with TRBJ1-1; 8 bases are shared with TRBD1. TRBV23-1 is flagged as an ORF with uncertain function. The CDR3 runs 15 residues. V trimming: 2 bases; J trimming: 8 bases; junction bases outside the gene matches: 10. In DNA form, the CDR3 reads TGCGCCAGCAGTCAAACCGCAGTGGACAGGGCAGAAGCTTTCTTT. It encodes CASSQTAVDRAEAFF.

The chain carries TRBV6-8 and TRBJ2-5; D call uncertain. Germline V gives CDR1 MNHGY, CDR2 SAAAGT. The CDR3 sequence is 12 residues long. V lost 2 bases to trimming and J lost 4 bases, with 5 bases between them. The CDR3 sequence: CASSYPPETQYF. In nucleotides, the CDR3 is TGTGCCAGCAGTTACCCCCCAGAGACCCAGTACTTC.

In this sample, this clone turned up a few times. Other DNA sequences in the sample encode the same CDR3. CDR3 sequence: CASSPRGTNEKLFF. CDR3 sequence (DNA): TGTGCCAGCTCACCACGAGGGACAAATGAAAAACTGTTTTTT. This chain uses TRBV18 with TRBJ1-4; possible D gene TRBD1, 6 bases. There are 14 residues in the CDR3. The V end was cut by 1 base, the J end by 5 bases, with 8 bases between. Germline V gene lookup returns CDR1 KGHSH and CDR2 LQKENI. Looking up the rest from reference TRBV18 and TRBJ1-4 gives the full variable domain: NAGVMQNPRHLVRRRGQEARLRCSPMKGHSHVYWYRQLPEEGLKFMVYLQKENIIDESGMPKERFSAEFPKEGPSILRIQQVVRGDSAAYFCASSPRGTNEKLFFGSGTQLSVL.

J is TRBJ1-1 and V is TRBV9, with 10 bases lining up with TRBD1. The ends lost 3 bases at V and 0 bases at J; junction bases unmatched: 11. CDR1 and CDR2 from the germline V gene are SGDLS and YYNGEE. The CDR3 totals 18 residues. The CDR3 bases are TGTGCCAGCAGCGGGTCCCGGGACAGGGGCTGGCTGAACACTGAAGCTTTCTTT. This sequence encodes CASSGSRDRGWLNTEAFF.

The chain carries TRBV11-3 and TRBJ2-7; 9 nucleotides agree with TRBD2. The J segment lost 3 bases and the V segment lost 5 bases, leaving 8 bases of the junction unmatched. The CDR3 extends over 15 amino acids. Germline V gene data show CDR1 as SGHNT and CDR2 as YENEEA. CDR3 loop: CASSHRASGIYEQYF. DNA of the CDR3: TGTGCCAGCAGCCATCGAGCTAGCGGGATCTACGAGCAGTACTTC. The full variable domain, its missing parts supplied by reference TRBV11-3 and TRBJ2-7, is EAGVVQSPRYKIIEKKQPVAFWCNPISGHNTLYWYLQNLGQGPELLIRYENEEAVDDSQLPKDRFSAERLKGVDSTLKIQPAELGDSAVYLCASSHRASGIYEQYFGPGTRLTVT.

This clone was recorded a few times. The chain joins TRBV28 to TRBJ2-1, with D unclear. The CDR3 totals 13 residues. V shed 2 bases and J shed 8 bases, with 10 bases lying between them. Germline V gene lookup returns CDR1 MDHEN and CDR2 SYDVKM. CDR3 region: CASSLRAIHEQFF. The CDR3 nucleotides read TGTGCCAGCAGTTTAAGAGCGATACATGAGCAGTTCTTC.

This clone has only a few counts. The J gene is TRBJ2-1, the V gene TRBV6-8; TRBD2 matches 12 bases. The J segment lost 6 bases and the V segment lost 5 bases, leaving 5 bases of the junction unmatched. The germline CDR1 and CDR2 sequences are MNHGY and SAAAGT. The CDR3 contains 15 residues. CDR3 region: CASSVLAGGPNEQFF. CDR3 nucleotides: TGTGCCAGCAGTGTTCTAGCGGGGGGGCCCAATGAGCAGTTCTTC.

This clone was detected only a few times. This chain links TRBV6-9 with TRBJ2-7; tentative D call: TRBD2 (5 bases). V dropped 7 bases and J dropped 6 bases, with 10 bases sitting between them. Germline CDR1 and CDR2: MNHGY and SVAAGI. CDR3 length: 11 residues. CDR3 bases: TGTGCCAGCACCCGGGGTGCCGAGCAGTACTTC. Protein sequence: CASTRGAEQYF.

The sample holds a few counts of this clone. The chain links TRBV4-1 to TRBJ2-3; 9 bases line up with TRBD2. Germline loops: CDR1 MGHRA, CDR2 YSYEKL. The CDR3 runs 17 residues. The junction had 8 bases not matched to a gene; V was cut back by 1 base and J by 3 bases. The DNA of the CDR3 is TGCGCCAGCAGCCAAGGTTGGGAGCGGGGGGTGACAGATACGCAGTATTTT. The encoded protein is CASSQGWERGVTDTQYF.

This clone occurred once. V is TRBV30 and J is TRBJ2-4; the D gene is possibly TRBD2 (6 bases). Germline loops: CDR1 GTSNPN, CDR2 SVGIG (reference sequence). V gave up 4 bases and J gave up 8 bases, with 18 bases separating them. This CDR3 region has 14 residues. CDR3 loop: CAWTPGLGGDIQYF. The DNA for the CDR3 is TGTGCCTGGACACCGGGACTCGGCGGGGACATTCAGTACTTC.

This clone was seen only a few times. The rearrangement joins TRBV28 to TRBJ2-1, with 12 bases lining up with TRBD2. The CDR3 length is 15 residues. The V gene's germline CDR1 is MDHEN and CDR2 SYDVKM. Losses at the gene ends were 3 bases for V and 8 bases for J; bases not matched to a gene: 5. Here the CDR3 reads CASSFGLAGRDEQFF. CDR3 nucleotides: TGTGCCAGCAGTTTCGGACTAGCGGGGAGGGATGAGCAGTTCTTC.

V usage is TRBV11-3 and J usage is TRBJ1-1; the match to TRBD1 covers 7 bases. J lost 1 base, V lost 3 bases, and 8 bases had no gene match. The CDR3 loop spans 16 amino acids. The V gene's germline CDR1 is SGHNT and CDR2 YENEEA. CDR3 amino acids: CASSFGTGAKNTEAFF. CDR3 sequence (DNA): TGTGCCAGCAGCTTTGGAACAGGGGCCAAGAACACTGAAGCTTTCTTT.

This clone was detected only a few times. V and J are TRBV6-8 and TRBJ2-7, with D perhaps matching TRBD1 or TRBD2 (6 bases each). The CDR3 sequence is 15 residues long. Germline CDR1 is MNHGY and CDR2 is SAAAGT. Trimming shortened V by 0 bases and J by 6 bases, and 15 bases separated the two germline ends. In DNA form, the CDR3 reads TGTGCCAGCAGTTACTCGGGGGGCTCCACCAGCGAGCAGTACTTC. It is translated as CASSYSGGSTSEQYF.

This chain links TRBV1 with TRBJ1-2; the table's D call TRBD1 went unverified against the DNA. TRBV1 is annotated as a pseudogene. The CDR3 contains 15 residues. In DNA form, the CDR3 reads TGCGCCAGCAGCCAAGATTGGAGGGGGCGGTATGGCTACACCTTC. This codes for CASSQDWRGRYGYTF.

The V call is TRBV5-1, the J call TRBJ2-5, with 11 bases lining up with TRBD2. The CDR3 length is 17 residues. J lost 1 base, V lost 0 bases, and 5 bases had no gene match. Germline V lookup: CDR1 SGHRS, CDR2 YFSETQ. The CDR3 loop is CASSLGLAGGFQETQYF. In DNA, the CDR3 is TGCGCCAGCAGCTTGGGCCTAGCGGGGGGATTCCAAGAGACCCAGTACTTC.

The chain uses TRBV18 and TRBJ2-7, with D perhaps matching TRBD1 (6 bases). Germline V CDR1 and CDR2: KGHSH, LQKENI. V gave up 4 bases and J gave up 2 bases, with 18 bases separating them. This CDR3 is built from 16 residues. The CDR3 protein is CASSQGQGTEAYEQYF. CDR3 DNA sequence: TGTGCCAGCTCACAGGGACAAGGGACCGAGGCCTACGAGCAGTACTTC.

This clone appeared once. CDR3 coding DNA: TGCGCCAGCAGCTTGGGTCCTAGGGGAGCCCAGGTCACCAAGTATTTT. Its protein is CASSLGPRGAQVTKYF. The V and J genes are TRBV5-1 and TRBJ2-3; D possibly matches TRBD1 or TRBD2 (5 bases each). CDR1 and CDR2 (germline): SGHRS, YFSETQ. CDR3 length: 16 residues. The V end was cut by 0 bases, the J end by 13 bases, with 24 bases between.

The chain recombines TRBV19 with TRBJ2-1; perhaps TRBD1 as D (6 bases). Trimming removed 4 bases at V and 2 bases at J, with 6 bases between. Germline V gene data show CDR1 as LNHDA and CDR2 as SQIVND (reference sequence). The CDR3 has 13 amino acids. For the CDR3, the DNA is TGTGCCAGTAGTAGGGACACCTACAATGAGCAGTTCTTC. Amino acid sequence: CASSRDTYNEQFF.

The chain has TRBV19 and TRBJ1-2; D is uncertain. V was trimmed by 5 bases and J by 3 bases, leaving 4 bases between them. The CDR3 loop spans 11 amino acids. Germline lookup yields CDR1 LNHDA and CDR2 SQIVND (reference sequence). CDR3 bases: TGTGCCAGTAGTGAGGACTATGGCTACACCTTC. Residues: CASSEDYGYTF.

The table lists this clone with many counts. The CDR3 DNA follows: TGTGCCAGCAGCCAGAATAGGCAGAATAATTCACCCCTCCACTTT. Translating gives CASSQNRQNNSPLHF. J is TRBJ1-6 and V is TRBV11-3; no definite D call. The V end was cut by 5 bases, the J end by 5 bases, with 13 bases between. This CDR3 comprises 15 residues. Per germline, CDR1 SGHNT and CDR2 YENEEA.

J is TRBJ2-1 and V is TRBV28, with D tentatively TRBD2 (7 bases). Trimming took off 2 bases at V and 2 bases at J, with 16 bases between the two ends. The germline V gene encodes CDR1 MDHEN and CDR2 SYDVKM. CDR3 length equals 17 residues. The CDR3 here is CASSLSGGGGPYNEQFF. The CDR3 coding sequence is TGTGCCAGCAGTTTAAGCGGAGGCGGGGGCCCCTACAATGAGCAGTTCTTC.

The V call is TRBV5-1, the J call TRBJ2-5, with TRBD1 identical over 11 bases. V shed 4 bases and J 0 bases; nucleotides not matched to a gene: 2. Germline V gene lookup returns CDR1 SGHRS and CDR2 YFSETQ. This CDR3 has 15 residues. The CDR3 sequence is CASSTGQGDQETQYF. Here the CDR3 DNA reads TGCGCCAGCAGCACGGGACAGGGGGACCAAGAGACCCAGTACTTC.

The chain couples TRBV6-8 to TRBJ2-5; TRBD1 might be the D (5 bases). Trimming removed 5 bases from V and 2 bases from J, with 9 bases in between. Germline V gives CDR1 MNHGY, CDR2 SAAAGT. The CDR3 spans 13 residues. The CDR3 loop is CASSERQQETQYF. The DNA for the CDR3 is TGTGCCAGCAGTGAGCGACAGCAAGAGACCCAGTACTTC.

The sample holds many counts of this clone. The chain's CDR3 is CASSPGHTSYNEQFF. CDR3 DNA: TGTGCCAGCAGCCCTGGACATACCTCCTACAATGAGCAGTTCTTC. The V gene is TRBV28, the J gene TRBJ2-1, with D possibly being TRBD1 (5 bases). Germline V gene data show CDR1 as MDHEN and CDR2 as SYDVKM. CDR3 length equals 15 residues. The V gene lost 6 bases and the J gene lost 0 bases, with 12 bases spanning the gap.

This clone has only one observation. The gene calls are TRBV19 and TRBJ2-2, with D possibly matching TRBD1 (5 bases). The CDR3 spans 13 residues. V was cut by 7 bases and J by 4 bases, with 10 bases left in between. Germline V gives CDR1 LNHDA, CDR2 SQIVND (reference sequence). The DNA for the CDR3 is TGTGCCAGTATGTACAGGACCACCGGGGAGCTGTTTTTT. It codes for CASMYRTTGELFF. The full variable domain, with the rest looked up from reference TRBV19 and TRBJ2-2, is DGGITQSPKYLFRKEGQNVTLSCEQNLNHDAMYWYRQDPGQGLRLIYYSQIVNDFQKGDIAEGYSVSREKKESFPLTVTSAQKNPTAFYLCASMYRTTGELFFGEGSRLTVL.

The chain has TRBV19 and TRBJ2-2; D gene ambiguous. Between the trimmed V and J ends, which lost 6 bases and 3 bases, there was a span of 14 bases. This CDR3 is built from 15 residues. CDR1 and CDR2 (germline): LNHDA, SQIVND (reference sequence). CDR3: CASSRPASDTGELFF. CDR3 DNA sequence: TGTGCCAGTAGCCGGCCGGCATCGGACACCGGGGAGCTGTTTTTT.

J is TRBJ2-7 and V is TRBV9; the D gene is possibly TRBD2 (5 bases). The V end lost 0 bases, the J end lost 0 bases, and 13 bases lay between the germline ends. From germline, CDR1 is SGDLS and CDR2 YYNGEE. The CDR3 totals 16 residues. Here the CDR3 reads CASSVGSGGSSYEQYF. DNA for the CDR3: TGTGCCAGCAGCGTAGGAAGCGGCGGCAGCTCCTACGAGCAGTACTTC.